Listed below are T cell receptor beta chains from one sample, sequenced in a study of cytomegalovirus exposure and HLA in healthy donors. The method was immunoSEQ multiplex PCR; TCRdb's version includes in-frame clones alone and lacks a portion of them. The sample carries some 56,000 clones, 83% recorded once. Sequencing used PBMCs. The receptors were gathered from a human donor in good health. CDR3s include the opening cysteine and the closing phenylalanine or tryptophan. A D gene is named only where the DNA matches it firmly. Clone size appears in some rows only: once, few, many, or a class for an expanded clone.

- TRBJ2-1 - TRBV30 TGTGCCTGGAGCGCGGGGGCCAGCTCCTACAATGAGCAGTTCTTC CAWSAGASSYNEQFF
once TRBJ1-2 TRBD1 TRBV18 TGTGCCAGCTCACGTGACAGGGTCCCTAACTATGGCTACACCTTC CASSRDRVPNYGYTF
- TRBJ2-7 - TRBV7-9 TGTGCCAGCAGCCCCCCGGTACTCCCCCTCGAGCAGTACTTC CASSPPVLPLEQYF
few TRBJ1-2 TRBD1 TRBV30 TGTGCCTGGCACAGGGACAGGCCCTATGGCTACACCTTC CAWHRDRPYGYTF
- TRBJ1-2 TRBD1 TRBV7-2 TGTGCCAGCAGCTTAAGACAGGGTAGCTATGGCTACACCTTC CASSLRQGSYGYTF
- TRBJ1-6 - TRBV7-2 TGTGCCAGCAGCCCCACTAGTTCACCCCTCCACTTT CASSPTSSPLHF
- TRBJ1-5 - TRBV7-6 TGTGCCAGCAGCTTAGCTACTAATCAGCCCCAGCATTTT CASSLATNQPQHF
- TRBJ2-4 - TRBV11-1 TGTGCCAGCAGCTTAGCGGGGAGCAAAAACATTCAGTACTTC CASSLAGSKNIQYF
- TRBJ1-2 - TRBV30 TGTGCCTGGAGTAGGGGTGGGTTTTATCGCTACACCTTC CAWSRGGFYRYTF
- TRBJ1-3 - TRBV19 TGTGCCAGTAGTATAGCCGTACAGATAACTGGAAACACCATATATTTT CASSIAVQITGNTIYF
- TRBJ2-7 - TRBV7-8 TGTGCCAGCAGCTTGGTACTAGCCTACGAGCAGTACTTC CASSLVLAYEQYF
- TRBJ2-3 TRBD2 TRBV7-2 TGTGCCAGCATCCCCTACTCGACGCGGGGGGGTAAAGATACGCAGTATTTT CASIPYSTRGGKDTQYF
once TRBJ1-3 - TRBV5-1 TGCGCCAGCAGCCTGAGGCAGGGATCCGGAAACACCATATATTTT CASSLRQGSGNTIYF